Shown below are 28 T cell receptor beta chains from a single sample sequenced in a study of blood T cells in healthy people across ages. Primed by a sample-barcoded 5' primer and a J-beta primer mix, a second PCR proceeded for about 7 to 11 cycles. TCRdb ran MiXCR on the 5' RACE reads and lists one entry per CDR3 protein. The sample lists just over 800,000 distinct CDR3 sequences; approximately 65% were seen once. Material for sequencing was blood. These receptors were obtained from a man between 25 and 39 years old in good health.

Comments on this clonotype: This may come from a read error, since a much larger clone is one base off. The chain links TRBV3-1 to TRBJ2-6; D remains ambiguous. CDR1 is LGHDT and CDR2 is YNNKEL in the germline V gene (reference sequence). This CDR3 comprises 12 residues. The CDR3 region is CAGSQGANVLTF. CDR3 in DNA: TGTGCCGGCAGCCAGGGGGCCAACGTCCTGACTTTC. Based on the CDR3 plus reference TRBV3-1 and TRBJ2-6, the full variable domain is DTAVSQTPKYLVTQMGNDKSIKCEQNLGHDTMYWYKQDSKKFLKIMFSYNNKELIINETVPNRFSPKSPDKAHLNLHINSLELGDSAVYFCAGSQGANVLTFGAGSRLTVL.

On this clonotype: A clone one base away is much larger, so this may be a read error. The chain has TRBV6-6 and TRBJ2-7, with a possible D match to TRBD2 (6 bases). Trimming pared 6 bases from V and 7 bases from J, leaving 10 bases between. CDR1 and CDR2 from the germline V gene are MNHNY and SVGAGI (reference sequence). The CDR3 length is 11 residues. Here the CDR3 DNA reads TGTGCCAGCAGCCCGGGGGAGGAGCAGTACTTC. Translating gives CASSPGEEQYF.

The rearrangement joins TRBV6-6 to TRBJ2-4, with D possibly TRBD1 on 5 matching bases. The better agreement between TRBJ2-7 and the DNA end casts doubt on the J call. The CDR3 has 13 amino acids. Germline V lookup: CDR1 MNHNY, CDR2 SVGAGI (reference sequence). The CDR3 DNA reads TGTGCCAGCAGACCCGCCCAGGGAAACGAGCAGTACTTC. Its protein is CASRPAQGNEQYF.

V is TRBV10-3 and J is TRBJ2-1, with D tentatively TRBD2 (5 bases). The CDR3 is 14 residues long. The germline gives CDR1 ENHRY, CDR2 SYGVKD. The germline V and J ends were trimmed by 3 bases and 0 bases, with 6 bases remaining between them. CDR3 sequence reads: CAISELDSYNEQFF. Here the CDR3 DNA reads TGTGCCATCAGTGAACTAGACTCCTACAATGAGCAGTTCTTC.

This clonotype was counted a few times. The chain is built from TRBV20-1 and TRBJ2-7, with D possibly being TRBD2 (6 bases). Trimming removed 6 bases at V and 3 bases at J, with 21 bases between. Germline-derived CDR1 and CDR2 are DFQATT and SNEGSKA (reference sequence). The CDR3 length is 15 residues. The CDR3 region has the DNA TGCAGTGCAATCGACGCTATGGGACTCCACTACGAGCAGTACTTC. It codes for CSAIDAMGLHYEQYF.

This clonotype was recorded a few times. The chain couples TRBV7-3 to TRBJ2-3; tentative D call: TRBD2 (6 bases). Trimming removed 4 bases at V and 8 bases at J, with 19 bases between. This CDR3 is built from 15 residues. CDR1 is SGHTA and CDR2 is FQGTGA in the germline V gene. This chain's CDR3 is CASSYRDSTLGTQYF. The DNA of the CDR3 is TGTGCCAGCAGCTACCGGGACTCCACCCTCGGTACGCAGTATTTT.

The V call is TRBV29-1, the J call TRBJ2-1; tentative D call: TRBD1 (6 bases). Germline assignment: CDR1 SQVTM and CDR2 ANQGSEA. The V end lost 7 bases, the J end lost 4 bases, and 17 bases lay between the germline ends. The CDR3 has 14 amino acids. CDR3 sequence reads: CSAPRGTSYNEQFF. The CDR3 DNA sequence: TGCAGCGCCCCTAGGGGGACCTCTTACAATGAGCAGTTCTTC.

This clonotype was picked up one time. The chain carries TRBV12-3 or TRBV12-4 and TRBJ2-5; D tentatively fits TRBD1 or TRBD2 (5 bases each). V was cut by 1 base and J by 9 bases, with 12 bases left in between. The CDR3 runs to 13 residues. The CDR3, as DNA: TGTGCCAGCAGTTTAGAGGGGAGAGGGGCCCAGTACTTC. Residues: CASSLEGRGAQYF.

CDR3: CASSPTVTRMYNEQFF. CDR3 DNA: TGTGCCAGCAGCCCAACAGTTACCCGAATGTACAATGAGCAGTTCTTC. The chain recombines TRBV4-2 with TRBJ2-1; D is undetermined. V dropped 4 bases and J dropped 4 bases, with 17 bases sitting between them. CDR1 LGHNA and CDR2 YNFKEQ come from the germline V gene. The CDR3 spans 16 residues.

This rearrangement joins TRBV10-3 to TRBJ2-7; maybe TRBD2 (5 bases). Judging by the DNA end, TRBJ2-5 fits better; the J call may be wrong. Germline V lookup: CDR1 ENHRY, CDR2 SYGVKD. The CDR3 totals 15 residues. This CDR3 is CAISDSGNPAETQYF. The CDR3 DNA is TGTGCCATCAGTGATTCCGGGAACCCTGCAGAGACCCAGTACTTC.

This clonotype has more than one count but fewer than ten. A read error may account for a junction end that differs from germline. The V gene is TRBV9, the J gene TRBJ2-3; no clear D. Germline CDR1 SGDLS, CDR2 YYNGEE. CDR3 length equals 14 residues. The CDR3 sequence is CASSVGSNTDTQYF. The CDR3 nucleotides read TGTGCCAGCAGTGTAGGCTCCAACACAGATACGCAGTATTTT.

This clonotype occurred a few times. This sequence joins TRBV7-2 and TRBJ2-1, with 7 bases fitting TRBD2. Germline lookup yields CDR1 SGHTA and CDR2 FQGNSA. CDR3 length equals 14 residues. The V and J ends lost 4 bases and 7 bases, in that order; junction bases with no gene match: 7. In DNA form, the CDR3 reads TGTGCCAGCAGCTGGCGGGGAGGGCTAAATGAGCAGTTCTTC. This sequence encodes CASSWRGGLNEQFF.

The rearrangement links TRBV27 to TRBJ2-3; the match to TRBD2 covers 8 bases. This CDR3 spans 17 amino acids. Germline CDR1 MNHEY, CDR2 SMNVEV (reference sequence). V shed 4 bases, J shed 4 bases, and the junction held 13 bases outside the gene matches. This chain's CDR3 is CASSYSLWRGVSDTQYF. The CDR3 DNA follows: TGTGCCAGCAGTTATTCTCTCTGGCGGGGGGTTTCAGATACGCAGTATTTT.

The V and J genes are TRBV15 and TRBJ1-4; TRBD1 matches 7 bases. Trimming at V came to 3 bases and at J to 7 bases, leaving 11 bases not matched to a gene. The CDR3 covers 16 residues. Germline values: CDR1 LNHNV, CDR2 YYDKDF (reference sequence). CDR3 in amino acids: CATSSPTQGGIEKLFF. CDR3 coding DNA: TGTGCCACCAGCAGTCCCACCCAGGGGGGTATTGAAAAACTGTTTTTT.

The chain is built from TRBV4-2 and TRBJ2-1; D uncertain. The CDR3 contains 15 residues. Germline lookup yields CDR1 LGHNA and CDR2 YNFKEQ. V was shortened by 1 base and J by 2 bases, with 9 bases between the two germline ends. The CDR3 sequence: CASSQGASPYNEQFF. The CDR3 nucleotides read TGTGCCAGCAGCCAAGGGGCCAGCCCCTACAATGAGCAGTTCTTC.

This chain links TRBV20-1 with TRBJ2-3; the D is unclear. Germline loops: CDR1 DFQATT, CDR2 SNEGSKA (reference sequence). The CDR3 runs 16 residues. V shed 0 bases and J shed 1 base, with 14 bases lying between them. CDR3 loop: CSARDEVSGGTDTQYF. In nucleotides, the CDR3 is TGCAGTGCTAGAGATGAAGTGAGTGGTGGCACAGATACGCAGTATTTT.

This sequence joins TRBV5-1 and TRBJ2-5; D is unresolved. Germline CDR1 and CDR2: SGHRS and YFSETQ. The CDR3 loop spans 14 amino acids. The V and J ends lost 0 bases and 0 bases respectively, with 6 bases between them. The CDR3 loop is CASSLDYYQETQYF. The CDR3 DNA sequence: TGCGCCAGCAGCTTGGACTACTACCAAGAGACCCAGTACTTC.

The chain links TRBV29-1 to TRBJ1-4, with unresolved D. CDR1 and CDR2 from the germline V gene are SQVTM and ANQGSEA. V lost 4 bases to trimming and J lost 3 bases, with 6 bases between them. CDR3 length: 12 amino acids. The DNA for the CDR3 is TGCAGCGTTGGGAGACCTAATGAAAAACTGTTTTTT. Amino acid sequence: CSVGRPNEKLFF.

The CDR3 here is CASIPGGPTDTQYF. The CDR3 DNA reads TGCGCCAGCATCCCCGGAGGCCCCACAGATACGCAGTATTTT. The V call is TRBV5-1, the J call TRBJ2-3; D possibly corresponds to TRBD2 (5 bases). Trimming left V 6 bases short and J 2 bases short, with 13 bases between. In germline, CDR1 is SGHRS, CDR2 YFSETQ. CDR3 length: 14 residues.

This sequence joins TRBV5-1 and TRBJ2-5, with D perhaps TRBD1 (6 bases). V gave up 6 bases and J gave up 4 bases, with 22 bases separating them. CDR1 and CDR2 from the germline V gene are SGHRS and YFSETQ. There are 16 residues in the CDR3. CDR3 amino acids: CASNNAPGTTGETQYF. CDR3 in DNA: TGCGCCAGCAACAACGCTCCCGGGACGACAGGAGAGACCCAGTACTTC.

This clonotype was observed a handful of times. The DNA for the CDR3 is TGTGCCAGCAGTTCCCCTCATTGCCAGTTCTTC. As protein: CASSSPHCQFF. This chain joins TRBV27 and TRBJ2-1; no definite D call. The CDR3 spans 11 residues. Trimming shortened V by 4 bases and J by 13 bases, and 11 bases separated the two germline ends. Germline assignment: CDR1 MNHEY and CDR2 SMNVEV (reference sequence).

The chain couples TRBV18 to TRBJ1-2; 7 positions match TRBD1. This CDR3 region has 14 residues. The V and J ends lost 2 bases and 8 bases, in that order; junction bases with no gene match: 8. Looked up from germline, CDR1 is KGHSH and CDR2 is LQKENI. The CDR3 bases are TGTGCCAGCTCACCAGAGACAGGGATTGGCGGCTACACCTTC. Translating gives CASSPETGIGGYTF. Based on the CDR3 plus reference TRBV18 and TRBJ1-2, the full variable domain is NAGVMQNPRHLVRRRGQEARLRCSPMKGHSHVYWYRQLPEEGLKFMVYLQKENIIDESGMPKERFSAEFPKEGPSILRIQQVVRGDSAAYFCASSPETGIGGYTFGSGTRLTVV.

This clonotype was found a few times. This chain joins TRBV5-1 and TRBJ1-2; the D gene is possibly TRBD1 (6 bases). The CDR3 spans 14 residues. The V end was cut by 4 bases, the J end by 3 bases, with 13 bases between. From germline, CDR1 is SGHRS and CDR2 YFSETQ. CDR3 protein: CASSRKQGDYGYTF. The CDR3 DNA reads as TGCGCCAGCAGCCGAAAACAGGGAGACTATGGCTACACCTTC.

DNA for the CDR3: TGTGCCAGCAGCCCGGCACAGGTACTTTCCTACGAGCAGTACTTC. It codes for CASSPAQVLSYEQYF. The J gene is TRBJ2-7, the V gene TRBV7-2, with a tentative D call TRBD1 (5 bases). CDR3 length: 15 amino acids. V lost 5 bases, J lost 1 base, and 15 bases lay in between. Germline CDR1 reads SGHTA; CDR2 reads FQGNSA.

The chain carries TRBV20-1 and TRBJ1-5; 9 nucleotides agree with TRBD1. The CDR3 length is 15 residues. V dropped 0 bases and J dropped 4; count of bases not matched to a gene: 4. Germline V gives CDR1 DFQATT, CDR2 SNEGSKA (reference sequence). The CDR3 nucleotides are TGCAGTGCTAGAGATAACAGGGGGCGGAATCAGCCCCAGCATTTT. It translates to CSARDNRGRNQPQHF.

The chain joins TRBV5-5 to TRBJ1-2; 8 bases fit TRBD1. The CDR3 length is 13 residues. Losses at the gene ends were 4 bases for V and 8 bases for J; bases not matched to a gene: 7. Germline V gives CDR1 SGHKS, CDR2 YYEKEE (reference sequence). The chain's CDR3 is CASSPRDRSGYTF. Here the CDR3 DNA reads TGTGCCAGCAGCCCTAGGGACAGGTCGGGCTACACCTTC.

Regarding this clonotype: The junction and the germline gene differ at one end; a read error may be behind it. V gene TRBV3-1 combines with J gene TRBJ1-2, with a possible D match to TRBD1 (6 bases). This CDR3 has 13 residues. CDR1 and CDR2 from the germline V gene are LGHDT and YNNKEL (reference sequence). The CDR3 region has the DNA TGTGCCAGCGGCCAAGACCCAGGGGAAGGCTACACCTTC. This translates into CASGQDPGEGYTF.

The J gene is TRBJ2-3, the V gene TRBV2, with TRBD2 matching 8 bases. This CDR3 spans 16 amino acids. J gave up 3 bases and V 6 bases, and 11 bases lay outside the gene matches. Looked up from germline, CDR1 is SNHLY and CDR2 is FYNNEI. The CDR3, as DNA: TGTGCCAGCAGGGCCACCGGGAGGGGCGGAACAGATACGCAGTATTTT. Protein product: CASRATGRGGTDTQYF.